The source of this T cell receptor (beta chain) is a study of blood T cells in healthy people across ages. Whole-study findings and limits: As age increased, TCR beta diversity per million T cells fell in a roughly linear fashion.

Alongside a J-beta primer mix, a sample-barcoded 5' primer served in a second PCR lasting roughly 7 to 11 cycles. From the 5' RACE reads, TCRdb called clonotypes with MiXCR, one entry per CDR3 protein. Seen here are hundreds of thousands of distinct CDR3 sequences, 40% to 50% observed once, and the top ten hold approximately 20%. As regards this clonotype: Its target is unknown.

This CDR3 region has 12 residues. The germline CDR1 and CDR2 sequences are MGHDK and SYGVNS. Trimming stripped 3 bases from V and 6 bases from J, with 8 bases between. The specimen sequenced was blood. The source of this sequence is a man aged 60 to 69 in good health. The J gene is TRBJ1-1, the V gene TRBV25-1; no reliable D call. CDR3 coding DNA: TGTGCCAGCAGTGATTGGGGTGCTGAAGCTTTCTTT. It is translated as CASSDWGAEAFF.